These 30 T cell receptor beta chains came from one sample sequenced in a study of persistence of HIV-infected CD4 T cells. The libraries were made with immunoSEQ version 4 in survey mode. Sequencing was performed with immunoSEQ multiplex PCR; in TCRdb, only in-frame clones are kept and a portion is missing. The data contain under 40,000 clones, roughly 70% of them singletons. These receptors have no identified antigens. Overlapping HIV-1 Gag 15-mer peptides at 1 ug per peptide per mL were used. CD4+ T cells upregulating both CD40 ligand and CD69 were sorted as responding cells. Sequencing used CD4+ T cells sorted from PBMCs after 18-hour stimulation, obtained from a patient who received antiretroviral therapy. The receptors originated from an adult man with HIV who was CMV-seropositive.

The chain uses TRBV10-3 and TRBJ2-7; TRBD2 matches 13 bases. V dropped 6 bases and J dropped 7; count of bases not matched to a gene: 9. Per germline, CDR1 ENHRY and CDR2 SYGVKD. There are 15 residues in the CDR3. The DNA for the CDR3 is TGTGCCATCAGGACAACTAGCGGGGGGGCATGGGAGCAGTACTTC. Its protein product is CAIRTTSGGAWEQYF.

CDR3 DNA sequence: TGTGCCAGCAGCGTAGAGGGTCAACCCTACAATGAGCAGTTCTTC. Translation gives CASSVEGQPYNEQFF. The chain has TRBV9 and TRBJ2-1; D remains ambiguous. The CDR3 runs to 15 residues. Trimming removed 0 bases at V and 2 bases at J, with 9 bases between. Germline values: CDR1 SGDLS, CDR2 YYNGEE. The entire variable domain, with the rest obtained from reference TRBV9 and TRBJ2-1, is as follows: DSGVTQTPKHLITATGQRVTLRCSPRSGDLSVYWYQQSLDQGLQFLIQYYNGEERAKGNILERFSAQQFPDLHSELNLSSLELGDSALYFCASSVEGQPYNEQFFGPGTRLTVL.

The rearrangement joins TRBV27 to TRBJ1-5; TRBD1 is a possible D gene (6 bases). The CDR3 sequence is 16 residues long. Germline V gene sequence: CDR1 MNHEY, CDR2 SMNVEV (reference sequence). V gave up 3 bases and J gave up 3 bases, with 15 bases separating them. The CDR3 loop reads CASSFLPRQVNQPQHF. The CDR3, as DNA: TGTGCCAGCAGTTTCCTCCCCCGACAGGTCAATCAGCCCCAGCATTTT.

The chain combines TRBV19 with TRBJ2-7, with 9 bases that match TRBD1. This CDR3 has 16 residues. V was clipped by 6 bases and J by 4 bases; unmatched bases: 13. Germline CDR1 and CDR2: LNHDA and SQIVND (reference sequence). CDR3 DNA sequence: TGTGCCAGTAGGACTTCCTCCGTGGACAGGGGATACGAGCAGTACTTC. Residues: CASRTSSVDRGYEQYF.

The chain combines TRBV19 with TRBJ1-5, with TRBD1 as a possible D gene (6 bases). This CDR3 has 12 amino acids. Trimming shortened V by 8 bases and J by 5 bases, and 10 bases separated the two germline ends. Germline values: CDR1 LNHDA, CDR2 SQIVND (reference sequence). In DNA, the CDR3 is TGTGCCAGTTCACAGGGTTATCAGCCCCAGCATTTT. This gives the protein CASSQGYQPQHF. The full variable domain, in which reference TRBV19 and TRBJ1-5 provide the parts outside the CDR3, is DGGITQSPKYLFRKEGQNVTLSCEQNLNHDAMYWYRQDPGQGLRLIYYSQIVNDFQKGDIAEGYSVSREKKESFPLTVTSAQKNPTAFYLCASSQGYQPQHFGDGTRLSIL.

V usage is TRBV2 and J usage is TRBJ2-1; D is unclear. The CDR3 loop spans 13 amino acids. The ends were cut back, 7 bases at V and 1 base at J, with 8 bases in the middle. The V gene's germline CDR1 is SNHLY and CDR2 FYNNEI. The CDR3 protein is CASIGRSYNEQFF. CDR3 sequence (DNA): TGTGCCAGCATAGGTCGATCCTACAATGAGCAGTTCTTC.

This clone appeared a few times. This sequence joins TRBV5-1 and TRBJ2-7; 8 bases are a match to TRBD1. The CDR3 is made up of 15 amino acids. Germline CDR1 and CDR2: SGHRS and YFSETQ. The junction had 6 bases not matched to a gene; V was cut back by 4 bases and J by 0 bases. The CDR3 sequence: CASSPDRVSSYEQYF. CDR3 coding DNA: TGCGCCAGCAGCCCGGACAGGGTAAGCTCCTACGAGCAGTACTTC. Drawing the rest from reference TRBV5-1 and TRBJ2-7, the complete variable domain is KAGVTQTPRYLIKTRGQQVTLSCSPISGHRSVSWYQQTPGQGLQFLFEYFSETQRNKGNFPGRFSGRQFSNSRSEMNVSTLELGDSALYLCASSPDRVSSYEQYFGPGTRLTVT.

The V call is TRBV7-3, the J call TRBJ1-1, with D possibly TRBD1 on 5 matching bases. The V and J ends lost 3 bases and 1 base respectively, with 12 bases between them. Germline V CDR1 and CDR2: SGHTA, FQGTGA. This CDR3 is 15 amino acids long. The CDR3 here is CASSFQGSGNTEAFF. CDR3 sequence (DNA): TGTGCCAGCAGCTTTCAGGGATCAGGGAACACTGAAGCTTTCTTT.

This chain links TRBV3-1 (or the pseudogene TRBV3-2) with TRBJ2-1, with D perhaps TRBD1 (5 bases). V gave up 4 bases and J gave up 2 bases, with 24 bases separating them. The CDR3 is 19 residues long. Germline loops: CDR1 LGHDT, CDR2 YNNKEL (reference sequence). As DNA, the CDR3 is TGTGCCAGCAGCCCCCAGGGTCCACAAATCGCAGCGACCTACAATGAGCAGTTCTTC. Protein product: CASSPQGPQIAATYNEQFF.

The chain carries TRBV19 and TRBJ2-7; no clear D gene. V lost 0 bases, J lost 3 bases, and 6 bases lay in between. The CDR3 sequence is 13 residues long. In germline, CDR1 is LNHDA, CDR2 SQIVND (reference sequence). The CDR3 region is CASSIDTDYEQYF. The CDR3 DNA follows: TGTGCCAGTAGTATAGATACGGACTACGAGCAGTACTTC.

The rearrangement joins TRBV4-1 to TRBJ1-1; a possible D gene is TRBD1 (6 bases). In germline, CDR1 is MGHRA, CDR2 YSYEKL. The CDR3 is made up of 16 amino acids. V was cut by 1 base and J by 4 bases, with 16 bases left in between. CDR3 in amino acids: CASSQASDSGGTEAFF. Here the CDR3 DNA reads TGCGCCAGCAGCCAAGCCTCGGACAGTGGTGGCACTGAAGCTTTCTTT.

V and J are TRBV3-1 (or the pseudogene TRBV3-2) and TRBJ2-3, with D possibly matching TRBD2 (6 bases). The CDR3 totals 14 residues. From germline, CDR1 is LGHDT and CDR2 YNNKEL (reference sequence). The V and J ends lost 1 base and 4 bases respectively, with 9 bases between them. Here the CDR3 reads CASSQGASADTQYF. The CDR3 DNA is TGTGCCAGCAGCCAAGGGGCTAGCGCAGATACGCAGTATTTT.

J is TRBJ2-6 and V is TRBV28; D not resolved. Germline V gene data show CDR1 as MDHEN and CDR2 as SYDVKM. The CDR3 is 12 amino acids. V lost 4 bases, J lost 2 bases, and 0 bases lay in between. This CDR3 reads CASSSGANVLTF. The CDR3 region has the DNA TGTGCCAGCAGTTCTGGGGCCAACGTCCTGACTTTC.

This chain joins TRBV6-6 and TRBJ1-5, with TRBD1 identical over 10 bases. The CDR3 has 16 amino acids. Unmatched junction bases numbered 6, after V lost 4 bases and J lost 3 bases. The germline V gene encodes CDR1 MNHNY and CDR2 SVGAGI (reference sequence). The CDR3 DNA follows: TGTGCCAGCAGTTCCATGACAGGGGGCCCCAATCAGCCCCAGCATTTT. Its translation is CASSSMTGGPNQPQHF.

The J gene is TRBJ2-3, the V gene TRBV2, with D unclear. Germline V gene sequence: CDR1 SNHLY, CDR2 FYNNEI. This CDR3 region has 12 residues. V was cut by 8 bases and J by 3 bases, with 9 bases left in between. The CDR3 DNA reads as TGTGCCAGCTGTCCAGCAACAGATACGCAGTATTTT. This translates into CASCPATDTQYF.

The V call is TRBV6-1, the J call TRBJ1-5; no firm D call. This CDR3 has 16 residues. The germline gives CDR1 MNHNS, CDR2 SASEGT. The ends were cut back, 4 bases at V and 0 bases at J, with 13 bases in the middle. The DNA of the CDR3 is TGTGCCAGCAGTGGGCTATGGACGGATAGCAATCAGCCCCAGCATTTT. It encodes CASSGLWTDSNQPQHF.

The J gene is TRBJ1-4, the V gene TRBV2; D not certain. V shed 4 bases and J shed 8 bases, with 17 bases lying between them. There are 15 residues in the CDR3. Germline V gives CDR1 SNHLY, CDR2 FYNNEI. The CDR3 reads CASSVLGRPMEKLFF. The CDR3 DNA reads TGTGCCAGCAGTGTGTTGGGCCGGCCGATGGAAAAACTGTTTTTT.

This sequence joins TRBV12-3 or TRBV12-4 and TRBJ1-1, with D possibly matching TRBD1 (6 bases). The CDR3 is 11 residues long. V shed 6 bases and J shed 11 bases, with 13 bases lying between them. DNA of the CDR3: TGTGCCAGCAGCCTTAACAGGGACGCTTTCTTT. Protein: CASSLNRDAFF.

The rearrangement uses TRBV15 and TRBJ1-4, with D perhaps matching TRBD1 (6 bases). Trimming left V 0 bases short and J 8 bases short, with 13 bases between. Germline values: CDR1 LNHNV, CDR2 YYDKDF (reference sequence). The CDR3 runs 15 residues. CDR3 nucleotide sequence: TGTGCCACCAGCAGAGATTGGGGGCGCGGGGAAAAACTGTTTTTT. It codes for CATSRDWGRGEKLFF.

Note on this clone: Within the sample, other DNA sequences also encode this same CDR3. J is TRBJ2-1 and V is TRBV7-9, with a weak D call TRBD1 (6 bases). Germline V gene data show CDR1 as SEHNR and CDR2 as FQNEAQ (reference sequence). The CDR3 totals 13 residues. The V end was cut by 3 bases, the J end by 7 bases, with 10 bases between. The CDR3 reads CASSFLQGNEQFF. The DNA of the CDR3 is TGTGCCAGCAGCTTTCTACAGGGTAATGAGCAGTTCTTC.

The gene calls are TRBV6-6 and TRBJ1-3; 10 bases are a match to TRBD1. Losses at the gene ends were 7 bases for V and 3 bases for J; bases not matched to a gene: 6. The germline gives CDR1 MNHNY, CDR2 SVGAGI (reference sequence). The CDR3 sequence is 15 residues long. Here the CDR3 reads CASKAGTGDGNTIYF. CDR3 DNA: TGTGCCAGCAAGGCTGGGACAGGGGATGGAAACACCATATATTTT.

CDR3 bases: TGTGCCGAGTCGAGTAGCAATCAGCCCCAGCATTTT. Residues: CAESSSNQPQHF. This chain links TRBV6-5 with TRBJ1-5; D gene uncertain. CDR3 length equals 12 residues. Germline V CDR1 and CDR2: MNHEY, SVGAGI. The germline V and J ends were trimmed by 11 bases and 0 bases, with 8 bases remaining between them.

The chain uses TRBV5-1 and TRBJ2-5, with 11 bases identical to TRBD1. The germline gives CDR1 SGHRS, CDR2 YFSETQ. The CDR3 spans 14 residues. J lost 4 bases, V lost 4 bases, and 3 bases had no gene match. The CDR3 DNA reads TGCGCCAGCAGCGAAGGGACAGGGGGAGAGACCCAGTACTTC. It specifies CASSEGTGGETQYF.

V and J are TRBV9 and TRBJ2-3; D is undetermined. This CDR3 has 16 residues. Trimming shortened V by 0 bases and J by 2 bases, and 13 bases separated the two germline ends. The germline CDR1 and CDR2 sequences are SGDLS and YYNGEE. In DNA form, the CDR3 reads TGTGCCAGCAGCGTAGTTGGTAATTCCCCCACAGATACGCAGTATTTT. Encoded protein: CASSVVGNSPTDTQYF.

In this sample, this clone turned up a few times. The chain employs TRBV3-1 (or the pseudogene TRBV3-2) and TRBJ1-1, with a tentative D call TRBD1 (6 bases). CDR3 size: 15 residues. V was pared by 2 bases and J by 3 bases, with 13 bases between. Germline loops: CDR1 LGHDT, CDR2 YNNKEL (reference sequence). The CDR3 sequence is CASSQMLGADTEAFF. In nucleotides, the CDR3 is TGTGCCAGCAGCCAAATGTTGGGGGCGGACACTGAAGCTTTCTTT.

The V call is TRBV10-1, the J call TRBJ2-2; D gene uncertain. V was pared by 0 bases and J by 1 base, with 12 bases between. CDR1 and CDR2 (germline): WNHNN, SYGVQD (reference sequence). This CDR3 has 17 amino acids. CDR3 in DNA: TGCGCCAGCAGTGAGTCAAGAAGCTCAGGGAACACCGGGGAGCTGTTTTTT. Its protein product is CASSESRSSGNTGELFF.

This CDR3 is CAWGGGSGNTIYF. The CDR3 coding sequence is TGTGCCTGGGGAGGGGGCTCTGGAAACACCATATATTTT. The chain links TRBV30 to TRBJ1-3; D might be TRBD1 (6 bases). V lost 5 bases and J 0 bases, leaving 8 bases between the germline ends. Germline CDR1 GTSNPN, CDR2 SVGIG (reference sequence). The CDR3 runs to 13 residues.

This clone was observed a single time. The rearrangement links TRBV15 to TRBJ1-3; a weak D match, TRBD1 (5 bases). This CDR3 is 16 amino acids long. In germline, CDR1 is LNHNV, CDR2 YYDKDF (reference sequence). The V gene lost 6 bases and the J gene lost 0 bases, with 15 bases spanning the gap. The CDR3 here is CATSLKGASSGNTIYF. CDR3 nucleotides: TGTGCCACCAGTCTGAAAGGGGCGTCCTCTGGAAACACCATATATTTT.

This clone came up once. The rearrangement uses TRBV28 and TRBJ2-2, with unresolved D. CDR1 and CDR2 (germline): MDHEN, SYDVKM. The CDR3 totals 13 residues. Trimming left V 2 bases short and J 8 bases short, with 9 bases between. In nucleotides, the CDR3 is TGTGCCAGCAGTTTAGGTACGACGGGGGAGCTGTTTTTT. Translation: CASSLGTTGELFF. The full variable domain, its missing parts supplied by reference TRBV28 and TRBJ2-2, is DVKVTQSSRYLVKRTGEKVFLECVQDMDHENMFWYRQDPGLGLRLIYFSYDVKMKEKGDIPEGYSVSREKKERFSLILESASTNQTSMYLCASSLGTTGELFFGEGSRLTVL.

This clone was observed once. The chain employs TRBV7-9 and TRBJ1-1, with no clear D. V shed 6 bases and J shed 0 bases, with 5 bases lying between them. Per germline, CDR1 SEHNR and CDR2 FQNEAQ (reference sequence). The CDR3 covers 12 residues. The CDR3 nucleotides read TGTGCCAGCAGTCGGGTGAACACTGAAGCTTTCTTT. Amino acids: CASSRVNTEAFF.